The TCR beta chain under discussion was sequenced for a study of T-cell reconstitution after alpha-beta-depleted transplantation in children. This clonotype was observed at least ten times. Its specificity is not known. During its preparation, the TCRbeta library received unique molecular identifiers. Each CDR3 protein gets one entry after TCRdb re-called the PCR reads with MiXCR. Among over 150,000 distinct CDR3 sequences listed, 5% to 7.5% were seen once. Findings and limits, study-wide: Expanded graft clones, several hundred of them, were reportedly the source of alpha-beta T cells about two months after transplant. Some patients showed high day-60 TCRbeta diversity, which derived from surviving recipient T cells and thymic progenitors.

The V gene end was trimmed by 0 bases and the J gene end by 5 bases; junction bases not matched to a gene: 7. The CDR3 is 15 amino acids. Germline loops: CDR1 SGHDN, CDR2 FVKESK. The chain combines TRBV14 with TRBJ2-7; TRBD1 agrees at 7 bases. The sequences come from PBMCs, collected before TCRalphabeta/CD19-depleted stem cell transplant. The sequence was obtained from a girl younger than two with combined immunodeficiency, due to receive a stem cell transplant. The CDR3 loop is CASSQEGRGFHEQYF. The CDR3, as DNA: TGTGCCAGCAGCCAAGAGGGCAGGGGGTTCCACGAGCAGTACTTC.